These T cell receptor beta chains were read from a single sample in a study of yellow fever vaccine responses in identical twins. One entry per CDR3 protein, called by TCRdb with MiXCR from the RT-PCR reads. There are some 20,000 distinct CDR3 sequences in the sample; about two thirds occur only once, and roughly 2.2% lies in the top ten. This sample comprised T cells from blood (PBMCs), unsorted or a sorted subset (not recorded which), obtained before or after yellow fever vaccination (not recorded which). Every receptor here comes from a woman aged 18 to 35 who received the yellow fever vaccine. Each CDR3 is given with its conserved first and last residue. Each record gives: clone size, D gene, J gene, V gene, CDR3 DNA, CDR3 protein. D genes are given only for firm matches. Clone size is not always given. Where it is, it says once, few, many or a class for expanded clones.

>few|.|TRBJ2-3|TRBV20-1
TGCAGTGCTAGAGATTTAGCGGCTTGGGATACGCAGTATTTT
CSARDLAAWDTQYF
>.|TRBD2|TRBJ2-1|TRBV20-1
TGCAGTGCTAGAGATCGGAATAGCGGGAGCTCTGAGCAGTTCTTC
CSARDRNSGSSEQFF
>few|.|TRBJ2-7|TRBV6-5
TGTGCCAGCAGTTACGATTGGGGGTCCGAGCAGTACTTC
CASSYDWGSEQYF
>.|.|TRBJ1-1|TRBV5-5
TGTGCCAGCAGCCCGCAGGGGACTGAAGCTTTCTTT
CASSPQGTEAFF
>few|TRBD2|TRBJ2-2|TRBV20-1
TGCAGTGCTTCCCCCCCTAGCGGGGTAATCACCGGGGAGCTGTTTTTT
CSASPPSGVITGELFF
>.|TRBD1|TRBJ2-7|TRBV4-1
TGCGCCAGCAGCCGACAGGGAAGGTCCTACGAGCAGTACTTC
CASSRQGRSYEQYF
>.|.|TRBJ2-2|TRBV12-3/TRBV12-4
TGTGCCAGCAGTTTGGGGGTTAACACCGGGGAGCTGTTTTTT
CASSLGVNTGELFF
>.|.|TRBJ2-7|TRBV11-1
TGTGCCAGCAGCCCTGGCGTATATGGGCAGTACTTC
CASSPGVYGQYF
>.|.|TRBJ1-6|TRBV28
TGTGCCGGATTAAGGTCGGAGGGGGATAATTCACCCCTCCACTTT
CAGLRSEGDNSPLHF
>.|.|TRBJ2-5|TRBV3-1
TGTGCCAGCAGGCCCGACCCGAGGGGGACCCAGTACTTC
CASRPDPRGTQYF
>.|.|TRBJ1-4|TRBV5-1
TGCGCCAGCAGCTTGGGATCCACAACTAATGAAAAACTGTTTTTT
CASSLGSTTNEKLFF
>.|TRBD2|TRBJ2-1|TRBV4-1
TGCGCCAGCAGCCCGCTCGGGCTAGCGGGTTCTCAGTTCTTC
CASSPLGLAGSQFF
>once|TRBD2|TRBJ2-1|TRBV7-9
TGTGCCAGCAGCCGAGGGACTAGCGGGGCGACCTCCTACAATGAGCAGTTCTTC
CASSRGTSGATSYNEQFF
>.|.|TRBJ2-1|TRBV6-4
TGTGCCAGCAGTGACAGGCCGGGGTCCTACAATGAGCAGTTCTTC
CASSDRPGSYNEQFF
>once|.|TRBJ2-4|TRBV11-3
TGTGCCAGCAGCACGACGACAGATTATAGCAAAAACATTCAGTACTTC
CASSTTTDYSKNIQYF
>.|.|TRBJ2-2|TRBV10-3
TGTGCCATCAATGAAGTGTCCGGGGAGCTGTTTTTT
CAINEVSGELFF
>.|.|TRBJ2-1|TRBV9
TGTGCCAGCAGCTCACGGGACTACAATGAGCAGTTCTTC
CASSSRDYNEQFF
>few|TRBD2|TRBJ2-2|TRBV4-1
TGCGCCAGCAGCCAAGTCTGGACTAGCGACACCGGGGAGCTGTTTTTT
CASSQVWTSDTGELFF
>.|.|TRBJ2-1|TRBV29-1
TGCAGCGTTGCGTCGCCCTTGAGCTCCTACAATGAGCAGTTCTTC
CSVASPLSSYNEQFF
>.|.|TRBJ2-2|TRBV5-1
TGCGCCAGCAGCTTGGGACACACAGGCAACACCGGGGAGCTGTTTTTT
CASSLGHTGNTGELFF
>.|.|TRBJ2-1|TRBV11-3
TGTGCCAGCAGCTCCGGCGATGAGCAGTTCTTC
CASSSGDEQFF
>.|.|TRBJ2-1|TRBV11-3
TGTGCCAGCAGCTTATCCCGGGTTTTCAATGAGCAGTTCTTC
CASSLSRVFNEQFF
>.|TRBD1|TRBJ2-2|TRBV29-1
TGCAGCGTTACCCGACAGGGAAAGGGGACCGGGGAGCTGTTTTTT
CSVTRQGKGTGELFF
>few|.|TRBJ2-1|TRBV20-1
TGCAGTGCTAGACGGGAGACCCGTCCCACCTACAATGAGCAGTTCTTC
CSARRETRPTYNEQFF
>.|TRBD1|TRBJ2-3|TRBV27
TGTGCCAGCAGTTTAAGGACAGGGGGAGGCCGCACGCAGTATTTT
CASSLRTGGGRTQYF
>.|.|TRBJ2-2|TRBV6-4
TGTGCCAGCAGTGACTCAGTCGGGGGAGACACCGGGGAGCTGTTTTTT
CASSDSVGGDTGELFF
>medium-sized|.|TRBJ1-1|TRBV5-1
TGCGCCAGCAGCTTGGTGCGGGGTTCGGACACTGAAGCTTTCTTT
CASSLVRGSDTEAFF
>.|TRBD2|TRBJ2-1|TRBV7-6
TGTGCCAGCGCCACGAGGTACAGCGGGGTAAGCTCCTACAATGAGCAGTTCTTC
CASATRYSGVSSYNEQFF
>.|.|TRBJ1-1|TRBV5-1
TGCGCCAGCAGCTTGGAGGGGGGCAGACCTGAAGCTTTCTTT
CASSLEGGRPEAFF
>.|TRBD1|TRBJ1-1|TRBV20-1
TGCAGTGACAAAGGGCAGGGGGGTACTGAAGCTTTCTTT
CSDKGQGGTEAFF
>.|TRBD2|TRBJ2-7|TRBV11-2
TGTCCCATTAGCGGGAACCTCTACGAGCAGTACTTC
CPISGNLYEQYF
>few|TRBD1|TRBJ2-7|TRBV18
TGTGCCAGCTCAGGGTCCCCGACAGGGAGTCCCTACGAGCAGTACTTC
CASSGSPTGSPYEQYF
>.|.|TRBJ2-1|TRBV5-4
TGTGCCAGCAGCGGGGGGGCCAATGAGCAGTTCTTC
CASSGGANEQFF
>.|.|TRBJ2-4|TRBV20-1
TGCAGTGCTAGAGATGGCAGCGTAGCCAAAAACATTCAGTACTTC
CSARDGSVAKNIQYF
>.|TRBD2|TRBJ2-1|TRBV20-1
TGCAGTGCAACGGAGGGGACTACTTCCTACAATGAGCAGTTCTTC
CSATEGTTSYNEQFF
>.|.|TRBJ1-2|TRBV7-6
TGTGCCAGCAGCCTCCTTGGAACGGACGGCTACACCTTC
CASSLLGTDGYTF
>.|.|TRBJ1-1|TRBV11-2
TGTGCCAGCAGCTTTCAGGGAGAAGCTTTCTTT
CASSFQGEAFF
>.|.|TRBJ1-2|TRBV7-3
TGTGCCAGCAGCTTGGGGTCAGATCAATCCTACACCTTC
CASSLGSDQSYTF
>few|TRBD2|TRBJ2-5|TRBV29-1
TGCAGCGTTGAATGGGCTAGCGGGAGCGGGACCCAGTACTTC
CSVEWASGSGTQYF
>.|.|TRBJ1-4|TRBV14
TGTGCCAGCAGCCAAGTTGCGGAGGGCCCCGAAAAACTGTTTTTT
CASSQVAEGPEKLFF
>.|.|TRBJ2-2|TRBV20-1
TGCAGTGCAAGTCGGGGATCCGGGGAGCTGTTTTTT
CSASRGSGELFF
>.|.|TRBJ1-1|TRBV10-1
TGCGCCAGCAGTGGGACCGACATGAACACTGAAGCTTTCTTT
CASSGTDMNTEAFF
>.|.|TRBJ2-7|TRBV5-4
TGTGCCAGCAGCTCCAGTTCCCAAAGGGGCCTGTACTACGAGCAGTACTTC
CASSSSSQRGLYYEQYF
>.|.|TRBJ2-1|TRBV11-1
TGTGCCAGCAGCTTAGGAACTGAGCAGTTCTTC
CASSLGTEQFF
>.|TRBD2|TRBJ2-1|TRBV18
TGTGCCAGCTCAACAAACGGGGACTACCCACAGTTCTTC
CASSTNGDYPQFF
>.|.|TRBJ2-5|TRBV11-1
TGTGCCAGCAGTCCTGACTCCCAAGAGACCCAGTACTTC
CASSPDSQETQYF
>.|.|TRBJ2-5|TRBV4-2
TGTGCCAGCAGCCCAGAGACCCAGTACTTC
CASSPETQYF
>.|.|TRBJ1-3|TRBV4-2
TGTGCCAGCAGCCAAGCCAGGGGAAACTCTGGAAACACCATATATTTT
CASSQARGNSGNTIYF
>.|TRBD2|TRBJ2-1|TRBV6-5
TGTGCCAGCAGTTACGGGGGGACTACAAGTGACAATGAGCAGTTCTTC
CASSYGGTTSDNEQFF
>.|.|TRBJ1-3|TRBV10-3
TGTGCCATCAGTCCCCAGCAGAAGGAGCCCGGGGGAACCACCATATATTTT
CAISPQQKEPGGTTIYF
>few|.|TRBJ1-5|TRBV18
TGTGCCAGCTCACCAAGGGCAGGGTCTCTTAAGGATCAGCCCCAGCATTTT
CASSPRAGSLKDQPQHF
>few|.|TRBJ2-2|TRBV12-3/TRBV12-4
TGTGCCAGCAGTTTAGCGGGGGTCACCGGGGAGCTGTTTTTT
CASSLAGVTGELFF
>.|.|TRBJ2-7|TRBV27
TGTGCCAGCAGTCCCCGGGACCTGAGCTCCTACGAGCAGTACTTC
CASSPRDLSSYEQYF
>.|TRBD1|TRBJ2-1|TRBV27
TGTGCCAGCAGTTTTTCTGGACAGGGACGCGTTAAGCAGTTCTTC
CASSFSGQGRVKQFF
>once|TRBD1|TRBJ1-2|TRBV24-1
TGTGCCACCAGTGATTTCAACAGGGGAAGTGGCTACACCTTC
CATSDFNRGSGYTF